The present T cell receptor (beta chain) was sequenced within a study of T cell responses to AZD1222 COVID-19 vaccine. General study points: Of the AZD1222 recipients, only five to seven were seropositive at baseline.

The CDR3 spans 18 residues. Looked up from germline, CDR1 is LGHNA and CDR2 is YSLEER. J lost 2 bases, V lost 2 bases, and 8 bases had no gene match. On this clone: The antigen remains undetermined.

Method: immunoSEQ multiplex PCR; TCRdb's copy keeps in-frame clones and lacks some. The sample lists tens of thousands of clones; approximately 89% were seen once. The input for sequencing was peripheral blood, taken 28 days after the second dose of the MenACWY control vaccine. The chain carries TRBV4-3 and TRBJ2-3; 12 bases agree with TRBD2. The receptor's source is an adult who received the MenACWY meningococcal vaccine as a control. The CDR3 is CASSQTGLAGYHTDTQYF. The CDR3 DNA follows: TGCGCCAGCAGCCAAACGGGACTAGCGGGTTACCACACAGATACGCAGTATTTT.